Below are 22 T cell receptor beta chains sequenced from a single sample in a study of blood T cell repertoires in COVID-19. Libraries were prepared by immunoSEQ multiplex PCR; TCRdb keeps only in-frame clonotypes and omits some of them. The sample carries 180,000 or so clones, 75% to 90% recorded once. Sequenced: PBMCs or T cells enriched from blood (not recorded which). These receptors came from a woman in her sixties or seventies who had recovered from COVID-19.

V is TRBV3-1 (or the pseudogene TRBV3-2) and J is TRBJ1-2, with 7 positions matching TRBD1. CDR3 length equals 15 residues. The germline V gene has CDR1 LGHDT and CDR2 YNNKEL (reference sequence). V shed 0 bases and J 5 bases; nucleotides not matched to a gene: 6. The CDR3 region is CASSQDEGAIYGYTF. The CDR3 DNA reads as TGTGCCAGCAGCCAAGACGAGGGGGCAATTTATGGCTACACCTTC.

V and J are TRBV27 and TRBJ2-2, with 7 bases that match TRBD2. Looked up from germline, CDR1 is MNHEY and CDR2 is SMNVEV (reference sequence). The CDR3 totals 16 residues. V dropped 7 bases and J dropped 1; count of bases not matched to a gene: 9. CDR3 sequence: CASKASGAVNTGELFF. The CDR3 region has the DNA TGTGCCAGCAAAGCCAGCGGGGCGGTGAACACCGGGGAGCTGTTTTTT.

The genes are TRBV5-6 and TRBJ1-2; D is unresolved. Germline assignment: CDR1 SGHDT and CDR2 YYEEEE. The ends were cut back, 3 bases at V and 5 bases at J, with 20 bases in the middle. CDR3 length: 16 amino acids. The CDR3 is CASSSTRGAENYGYTF. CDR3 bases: TGTGCCAGCAGCTCGACCCGGGGTGCCGAGAATTATGGCTACACCTTC.

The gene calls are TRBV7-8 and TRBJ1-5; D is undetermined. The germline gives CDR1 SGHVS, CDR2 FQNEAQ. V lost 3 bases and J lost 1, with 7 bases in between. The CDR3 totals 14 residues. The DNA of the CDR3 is TGTGCCAGCAGCTTTATAGTAAGCAATCAGCCCCAGCATTTT. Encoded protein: CASSFIVSNQPQHF.

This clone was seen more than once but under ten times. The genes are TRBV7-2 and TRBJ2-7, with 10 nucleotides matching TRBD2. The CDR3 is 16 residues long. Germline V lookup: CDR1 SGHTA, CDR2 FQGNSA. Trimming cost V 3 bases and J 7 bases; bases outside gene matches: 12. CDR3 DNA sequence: TGTGCCAGCAGCTTCTGGTCTAGCGGGAGATCGGGGGAGCAGTACTTC. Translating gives CASSFWSSGRSGEQYF.

The CDR3 sequence: CASSPPAGGDRGYNEQFF. CDR3 nucleotide sequence: TGTGCCAGCTCACCACCGGCGGGTGGGGACAGGGGATACAATGAGCAGTTCTTC. The rearrangement uses TRBV18 and TRBJ2-1; 10 bases agree with TRBD1. Germline V gene lookup returns CDR1 KGHSH and CDR2 LQKENI. The CDR3 consists of 18 residues. Trimming cost V 0 bases and J 4 bases; bases outside gene matches: 9.

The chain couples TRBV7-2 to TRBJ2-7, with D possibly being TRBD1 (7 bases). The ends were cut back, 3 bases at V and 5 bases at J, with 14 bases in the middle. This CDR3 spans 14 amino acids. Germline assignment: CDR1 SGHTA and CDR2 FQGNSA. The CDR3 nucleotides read TGTGCCAGCAGCTTTCAGGGGGGTGACCACGAGCAGTACTTC. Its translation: CASSFQGGDHEQYF.

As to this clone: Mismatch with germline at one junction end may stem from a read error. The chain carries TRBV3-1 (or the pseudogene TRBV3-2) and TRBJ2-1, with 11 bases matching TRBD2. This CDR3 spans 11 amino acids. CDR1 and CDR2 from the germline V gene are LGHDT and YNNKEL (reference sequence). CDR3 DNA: TGTGCCAGCAGCCAGGGGACTAGCGGCCTCTTC. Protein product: CASSQGTSGLF.

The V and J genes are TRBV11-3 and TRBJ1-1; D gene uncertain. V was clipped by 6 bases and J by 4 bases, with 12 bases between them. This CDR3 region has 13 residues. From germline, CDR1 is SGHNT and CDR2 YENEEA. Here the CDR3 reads CASRGSVGTEAFF. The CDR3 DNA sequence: TGTGCCAGCAGGGGCTCGGTTGGCACTGAAGCTTTCTTT.

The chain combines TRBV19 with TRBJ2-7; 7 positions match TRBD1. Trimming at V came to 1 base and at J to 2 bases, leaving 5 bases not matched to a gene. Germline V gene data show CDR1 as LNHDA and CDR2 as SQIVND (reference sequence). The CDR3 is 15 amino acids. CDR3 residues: CASSIGDRGPYEQYF. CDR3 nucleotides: TGTGCCAGTAGTATAGGGGATAGGGGGCCCTACGAGCAGTACTTC.

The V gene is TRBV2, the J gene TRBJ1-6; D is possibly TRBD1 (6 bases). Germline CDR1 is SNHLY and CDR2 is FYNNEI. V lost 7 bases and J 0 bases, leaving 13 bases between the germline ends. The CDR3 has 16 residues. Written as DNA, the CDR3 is TGTGCCAGCATCGGAGGACAGAGCTCCTATAATTCACCCCTCCACTTT. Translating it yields CASIGGQSSYNSPLHF.

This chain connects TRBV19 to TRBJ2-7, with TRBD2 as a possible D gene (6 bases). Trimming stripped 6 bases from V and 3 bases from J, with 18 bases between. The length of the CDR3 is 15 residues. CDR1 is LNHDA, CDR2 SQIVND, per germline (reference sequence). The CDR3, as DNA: TGTGCCAGTAGCCCCGGAGGGGTTTTTGACTACGAGCAGTACTTC. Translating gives CASSPGGVFDYEQYF.

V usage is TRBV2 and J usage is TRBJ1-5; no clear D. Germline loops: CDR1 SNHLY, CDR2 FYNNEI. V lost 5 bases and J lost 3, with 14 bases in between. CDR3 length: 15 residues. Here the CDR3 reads CASSRQAMTNQPQHF. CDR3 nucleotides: TGTGCCAGCAGTCGGCAGGCAATGACCAATCAGCCCCAGCATTTT. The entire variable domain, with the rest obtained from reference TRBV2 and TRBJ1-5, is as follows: EPEVTQTPSHQVTQMGQEVILRCVPISNHLYFYWYRQILGQKVEFLVSFYNNEISEKSEIFDDQFSVERPDGSNFTLKIRSTKLEDSAMYFCASSRQAMTNQPQHFGDGTRLSIL.

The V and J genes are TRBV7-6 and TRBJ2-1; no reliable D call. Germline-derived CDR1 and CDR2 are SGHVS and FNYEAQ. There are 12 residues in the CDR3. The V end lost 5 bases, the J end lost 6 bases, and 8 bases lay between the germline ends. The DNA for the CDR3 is TGTGCCAGCAGCACTACCAGCAATGAGCAGTTCTTC. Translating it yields CASSTTSNEQFF.

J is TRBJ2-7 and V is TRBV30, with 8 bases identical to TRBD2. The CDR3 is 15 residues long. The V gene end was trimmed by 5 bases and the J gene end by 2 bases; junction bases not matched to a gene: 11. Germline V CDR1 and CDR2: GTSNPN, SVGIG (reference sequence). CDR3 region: CAWGHRGTRTYEQYF. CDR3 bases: TGTGCCTGGGGTCACCGGGGGACTAGGACCTACGAGCAGTACTTC.

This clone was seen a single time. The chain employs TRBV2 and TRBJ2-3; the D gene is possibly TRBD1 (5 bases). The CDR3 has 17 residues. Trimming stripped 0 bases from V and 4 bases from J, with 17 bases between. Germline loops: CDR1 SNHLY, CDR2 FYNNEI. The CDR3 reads CASSEAETGRGADTQYF. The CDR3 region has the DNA TGTGCCAGCAGTGAAGCGGAAACAGGCCGAGGCGCAGATACGCAGTATTTT.

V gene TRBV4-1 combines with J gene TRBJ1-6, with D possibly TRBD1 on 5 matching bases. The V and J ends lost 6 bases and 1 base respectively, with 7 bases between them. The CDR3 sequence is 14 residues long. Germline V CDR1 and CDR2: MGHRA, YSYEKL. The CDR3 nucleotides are TGCGCCAGCAGTGCAGGGTCCTATAATTCACCCCTCCACTTT. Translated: CASSAGSYNSPLHF.

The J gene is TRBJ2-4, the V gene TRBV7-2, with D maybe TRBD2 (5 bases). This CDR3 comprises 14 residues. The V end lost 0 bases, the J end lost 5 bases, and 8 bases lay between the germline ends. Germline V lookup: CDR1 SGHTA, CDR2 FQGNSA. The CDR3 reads CASSLAGVENIQYF. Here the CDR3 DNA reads TGTGCCAGCAGCTTAGCGGGAGTAGAAAACATTCAGTACTTC. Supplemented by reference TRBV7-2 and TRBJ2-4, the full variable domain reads GAGVSQSPSNKVTEKGKDVELRCDPISGHTALYWYRQSLGQGLEFLIYFQGNSAPDKSGLPSDRFSAERTGGSVSTLTIQRTQQEDSAVYLCASSLAGVENIQYFGAGTRLSVL.

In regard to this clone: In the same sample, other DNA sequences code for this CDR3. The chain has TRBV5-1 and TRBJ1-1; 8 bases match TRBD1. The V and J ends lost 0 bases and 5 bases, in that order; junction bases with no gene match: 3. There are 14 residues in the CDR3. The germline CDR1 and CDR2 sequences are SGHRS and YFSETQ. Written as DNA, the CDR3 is TGCGCCAGCAGCTTGGGGGACAGGAATACTGAAGCTTTCTTT. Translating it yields CASSLGDRNTEAFF.

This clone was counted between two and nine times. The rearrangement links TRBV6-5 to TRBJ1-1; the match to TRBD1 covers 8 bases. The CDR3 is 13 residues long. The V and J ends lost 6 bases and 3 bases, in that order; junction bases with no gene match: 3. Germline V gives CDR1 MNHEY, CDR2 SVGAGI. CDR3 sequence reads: CASRDRDYTEAFF. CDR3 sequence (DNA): TGTGCCAGCAGGGACAGGGATTACACTGAAGCTTTCTTT.

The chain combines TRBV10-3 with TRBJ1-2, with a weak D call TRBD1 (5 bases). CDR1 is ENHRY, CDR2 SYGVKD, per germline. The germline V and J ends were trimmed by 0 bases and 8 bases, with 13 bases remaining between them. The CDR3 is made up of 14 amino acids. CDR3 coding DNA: TGTGCCATCAGTGAGTCGGGCAGGGCGGAGGGCTACACCTTC. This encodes CAISESGRAEGYTF.

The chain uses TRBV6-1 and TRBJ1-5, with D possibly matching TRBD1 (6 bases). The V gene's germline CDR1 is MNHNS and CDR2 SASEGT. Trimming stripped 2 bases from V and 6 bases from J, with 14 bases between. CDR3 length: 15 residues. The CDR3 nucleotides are TGTGCCAGCAGTGAAAGGGGGGGATCAGGTCAGCCCCAGCATTTT. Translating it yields CASSERGGSGQPQHF.